This T cell receptor beta chain is drawn from a study of blood T cell repertoires in COVID-19. Germline CDR1 is WNHNN and CDR2 is SYGVQD (reference sequence). Trimming removed 4 bases at V and 4 bases at J, with 13 bases between. This CDR3 spans 14 amino acids. Clones were read by immunoSEQ multiplex PCR, and TCRdb kept only the in-frame ones, dropping some. Here the sample spans roughly 200,000 clones, approximately 81% being singletons. The TCR originated in a woman aged 80 or over with acute or convalescent COVID-19. Material for sequencing was peripheral blood. V is TRBV10-1 and J is TRBJ1-1; possibly TRBD1 for D (5 bases). The DNA for the CDR3 is TGCGCCAGCAGTGCAGGTAGGGGCATCACTGAAGCTTTCTTT. It specifies CASSAGRGITEAFF.